This T cell receptor beta chain is from a study of cytomegalovirus exposure and HLA in healthy donors (dated by TCRdb to 2016 to 2017). Study-level background: The 666 repertoires of the first cohort and the roughly 120 validation repertoires were produced on the same platform, according to a later analysis. The study aimed to test whether signatures of past pathogen exposure could be identified by cataloging public T cell receptors. In addition to the first cohort of roughly 700 subjects, a separate validation cohort of about 120 different subjects was used. High-throughput TCR immunosequencing, statistical association of individual TCRs with disease status, and machine learning were combined to predict cytomegalovirus infection status.

The donors belonged to the validation cohort of about 130 subjects, which was separate from the roughly 700-subject first cohort. With respect to this clone: Its specific antigen is unknown. Base qualities are not at hand, and no much larger clone is one base apart.

The library was generated by the immunoSEQ multiplex PCR assay. The study's processing was this. A statistical classification framework was built for diagnosing cytomegalovirus status from the catalog of TCR beta chain sequences. Entries here come from immuneACCESS through TCRdb and include only in-frame sequences with V and J called. Some clones fail to appear in such tables; in the studies checked, an unresolved V gene covers under half of the shortfall, and the cause of the remainder is unknown. From that table come the V and J calls and clone size; the DNA was used to work out D and trimming. Here the sample has 85,000 to 90,000 clones; 95% to 98% occur a single time. The ten largest clones take up 0.78% of the sample. The paper as a whole reports these results and caveats: Most TCR sequences were seen in very few donors, while some public TCRs were found in many individuals. In the study, 150 to 200 TCR beta chains were listed as associated with cytomegalovirus. A later analysis lacked HLA typing for the validation cohort, so it scored co-occurrence in that cohort across all 110 or so repertoires. According to the authors, the approach could potentially be generalized to other disease states and immunological phenotypes. A later analysis found that TCRs clustered in the first cohort also tended to co-occur in the 120 validation repertoires, with 94% of cluster scores above 0. In vitro tests confirmed that a few of the cytomegalovirus-associated TCR beta chains recognize cytomegalovirus antigens. The classifier was reported to diagnose cytomegalovirus status with high specificity and sensitivity in both the original and validation cohorts.

Between the V and J ends, shortened by 7 bases and 4 bases respectively, the junction contains 13 bases. Based on the germline V gene, the CDR1 and CDR2 sequences are SNHLY and FYNNEI. From cysteine to phenylalanine, the CDR3 is 13 amino acids long. The DNA shown is the 39-base CDR3, in frame from base 1. The rearranged chain carries TRBV2 and TRBJ1-2; possibly the D gene is TRBD1, per 6 matching bases. This clonotype originated in a man in his late teens or twenties in good health and CMV-seronegative. The material sequenced was PBMCs. The DNA sequence is as follows: TGTGCCAGCAAGTCCCCCAGGGGCTATGGCTACACCTTC. Its translation is CASKSPRGYGYTF. The CDR3, completed at both ends by the reference TRBV2 and TRBJ1-2 genes, gives the full variable domain EPEVTQTPSHQVTQMGQEVILRCVPISNHLYFYWYRQILGQKVEFLVSFYNNEISEKSEIFDDQFSVERPDGSNFTLKIRSTKLEDSAMYFCASKSPRGYGYTFGSGTRLTVV.